A selection of T cell receptor beta chains follows, all from one sample in a study of shared clonotypes between healthy human individuals. TCRdb keeps only in-frame clones here, not all; method: immunoSEQ multiplex PCR. Found here are about 1.5 million clones, around 95% of them singletons; the top ten hold about 1.2%. The sample taken for sequencing was naive CD4+ T cells sorted from blood. The receptors come from a man between 25 and 39 years old in good health. Both conserved end residues are part of each CDR3. Each record gives: D gene, J gene, clone size, V gene, CDR3 DNA, CDR3 protein. D genes are given only for firm matches. A row's size may be missing; if present it is once, few, many or a size class.

- | TRBJ1-1 | - | TRBV6-1 | TGTGCCAGCAGTGAAGCGATAGTCATGAACACTGAAGCTTTCTTT | CASSEAIVMNTEAFF
- | TRBJ2-6 | once | TRBV7-8 | TGTGCCAGCAGCCTTACCCCCTCTGGGGCCAACGTCCTGACTTTC | CASSLTPSGANVLTF
- | TRBJ1-5 | - | TRBV7-2 | TGTGCCAGCAGCCATTATAGCAATCAGCCCCAGCATTTT | CASSHYSNQPQHF
- | TRBJ2-1 | - | TRBV9 | TGTGCCAGCAGCGTACAAGGGTCCTACAATGAGCAGTTCTTC | CASSVQGSYNEQFF
TRBD1 | TRBJ2-2 | once | TRBV2 | TGTGCCATCAGGGGGTACACCGGGGAGCTGTTTTTT | CAIRGYTGELFF
- | TRBJ2-1 | - | TRBV4-1 | TGCGCCAGCAGTCCTACAGGGAATGAGCAGTTCTTC | CASSPTGNEQFF
TRBD1 | TRBJ2-3 | once | TRBV7-9 | TGTGCCAGCAGTCGACACCCGGACAGGGGCACAGATACGCAGTATTTT | CASSRHPDRGTDTQYF
- | TRBJ1-2 | - | TRBV5-4 | TGTGCCAGCAGCCCGAGGGGGGGCGGATACTATGGCTACACCTTC | CASSPRGGGYYGYTF
TRBD2 | TRBJ2-1 | - | TRBV11-2 | TGTGCCAGCAGCTTCGGACTAGCGGGAGTCCGCAATGAGCAGTTCTTC | CASSFGLAGVRNEQFF
TRBD2 | TRBJ2-5 | - | TRBV29-1 | TGCAGCGAGACTAGCGGGAGGGAGACCCAGTACTTC | CSETSGRETQYF
- | TRBJ2-7 | - | TRBV15 | TGTGCCACCAGCAGGGAAACTACTTCCTCCTACGAGCAGTACTTC | CATSRETTSSYEQYF
- | TRBJ2-1 | - | TRBV9 | TGTGCCAGCAGCCAGGACGGGATGTCTCAGTTCTTC | CASSQDGMSQFF
TRBD2 | TRBJ2-7 | - | TRBV19 | TGTGCCAGTAGTATCCTAGCGGGAGTTTCCTACGAGCAGTACTTC | CASSILAGVSYEQYF
TRBD2 | TRBJ2-3 | - | TRBV4-3 | TGCGCCAGCAGCCAAGATAGCGGGAGGTTGACAGATACGCAGTATTTT | CASSQDSGRLTDTQYF
TRBD1 | TRBJ2-7 | - | TRBV27 | TGTGCCAGCAGTTCTCGCCTCAGGGACAGAACCTACGAGCAGTACTTC | CASSSRLRDRTYEQYF
- | TRBJ2-1 | - | TRBV19 | TGTGCCAGTAGTATAGGGGGGAAAGACTTCCGCAGCTCCTACAATGAGCAGTTCTTC | CASSIGGKDFRSSYNEQFF
- | TRBJ1-2 | - | TRBV7-2 | TGTGCCAGCAGCTTCAGGCAATCGGGGCTTGCGAAGTCTGGCTACACCTTC | CASSFRQSGLAKSGYTF
- | TRBJ2-3 | - | TRBV19 | TGTGCCAGTAGTAGCTACACAGATACGCAGTATTTT | CASSSYTDTQYF
TRBD1 | TRBJ2-1 | - | TRBV19 | TGTGCCAGTAGTATAAGAGGACAGGCAGTAAGCAATGAGCAGTTCTTC | CASSIRGQAVSNEQFF
- | TRBJ1-4 | once | TRBV6-1 | TGTGCCAGCAGTTCCCGGACCAGGGACTTCGAAAAACTGTTTTTT | CASSSRTRDFEKLFF
- | TRBJ2-5 | - | TRBV7-2 | TGTGCCAGCAGCTTAGACAGGGGGAGGGGGACCCAGTACTTC | CASSLDRGRGTQYF
TRBD2 | TRBJ2-1 | - | TRBV25-1 | TGTGCCAGCAGTGAATCTCGGGCTAGCGGGCGTTACAATGAGCAGTTCTTC | CASSESRASGRYNEQFF
- | TRBJ2-7 | - | TRBV5-6 | TGTGCCAGCAGCTTGGACGGGACCTACGAGCAGTACTTC | CASSLDGTYEQYF
- | TRBJ2-3 | - | TRBV25-1 | TGTGCCAGCAGTGAGCCGGGCACAGATACGCAGTATTTT | CASSEPGTDTQYF
- | TRBJ1-3 | - | TRBV11-2 | TGTGCCAGCAGCTTAGTTCTAGGGAACTCTGGAAACACCATATATTTT | CASSLVLGNSGNTIYF
TRBD1 | TRBJ1-2 | - | TRBV5-4 | TGTGCCAGCAGCTTCGGAGGACAGGGAGCCAACTATGGCTACACCTTC | CASSFGGQGANYGYTF
TRBD1 | TRBJ1-5 | - | TRBV7-2 | TGTGCCAGCAGCAACCGACAGGGCGATCAGCCCCAGCATTTT | CASSNRQGDQPQHF
- | TRBJ2-1 | - | TRBV6-5 | TGTGCCAGCAGTTACTCGAAATCCGGGAATACTGAGCAGTTCTTC | CASSYSKSGNTEQFF
- | TRBJ2-7 | - | TRBV5-1 | TGCGCCAGCAGCTTGGCCAAGGGAGCGTGGTCCTACGAGCAGTACTTC | CASSLAKGAWSYEQYF
- | TRBJ1-2 | - | TRBV27 | TGTGCCAGCAGCACGGACGTAACATATGGCTACACCTTC | CASSTDVTYGYTF
- | TRBJ1-2 | - | TRBV6-1 | TGTGCCAGCAGCGAAGGGGGGACGCCCCTCTATGGCTACACCTTC | CASSEGGTPLYGYTF
- | TRBJ2-7 | - | TRBV27 | TGTGCCAGCAGTTTATGGGGCGAGAGCTCCTACGAGCAGTACTTC | CASSLWGESSYEQYF
- | TRBJ1-1 | - | TRBV6-5 | TGTGCCAGCAGTTACGTAGGACTGGCAGTACACACTGAAGCTTTCTTT | CASSYVGLAVHTEAFF
- | TRBJ2-1 | - | TRBV28 | TGTGCCAGCAGTGAGGGGGGGGAGGCCCGAGATGAGCAGTTCTTC | CASSEGGEARDEQFF
TRBD1 | TRBJ1-5 | - | TRBV11-2 | TGTGCCAGCAGTTTTGGGGCCGCAGGGGGAACAGGTCAGCCCCAGCATTTT | CASSFGAAGGTGQPQHF
- | TRBJ1-1 | once | TRBV5-1 | TGCGCCAGCAGCTCGACAGTTAACACTGAAGCTTTCTTT | CASSSTVNTEAFF
- | TRBJ2-7 | - | TRBV5-1 | TGCGCCAGCAGTTACGTTCCGGAGGCCCACTACGAGCAGTACTTC | CASSYVPEAHYEQYF
- | TRBJ2-5 | - | TRBV29-1 | TGCAGCGCGTTGCCGGCAGGCCAAGAGACCCAGTACTTC | CSALPAGQETQYF
- | TRBJ2-7 | once | TRBV2 | TGTGCCAGCTCGATCGCCGGCCACGCCTCCTACGAGCAGTACTTC | CASSIAGHASYEQYF
TRBD1 | TRBJ1-1 | - | TRBV6-5 | TGTGCCAGCAGGACGGGACAGGGAGGCCCTGAAGCTTTCTTT | CASRTGQGGPEAFF
- | TRBJ2-5 | - | TRBV2 | TGTGCCAGCAGTGAAACTTTCGGCAGGGGAGAGACCCAGTACTTC | CASSETFGRGETQYF
TRBD1 | TRBJ2-7 | - | TRBV28 | TGTGCCAGCAGACCATCGACAGGGGGACTCTACGAGCAGTACTTC | CASRPSTGGLYEQYF
- | TRBJ2-4 | - | TRBV2 | TGTGCCAGCAGTGAAAGGACGGACCTTCAGTACTTC | CASSERTDLQYF
- | TRBJ1-4 | - | TRBV28 | TGTGCCAGCAGTTTGGGGGGGGCAACTAATGAAAAACTGTTTTTT | CASSLGGATNEKLFF
- | TRBJ2-7 | - | TRBV9 | TGTGCCAGCAGCGTAGGTGTGGGAGTTGCAGTCGGCGAGCAGTACTTC | CASSVGVGVAVGEQYF
- | TRBJ2-5 | - | TRBV25-1 | TGTGCCAGCAGTGAAATGGGACAAAAAGAGACCCAGTACTTC | CASSEMGQKETQYF
- | TRBJ1-4 | once | TRBV6-6 | TGTGCCAGCAGCCCGGGGGGAGAAAAACTGTTTTTT | CASSPGGEKLFF